A single sample is the source of the 27 T cell receptor beta chains below, sequenced in a study of T cell responses to AZD1222 COVID-19 vaccine. Method: immunoSEQ multiplex PCR; TCRdb's copy keeps in-frame clones and lacks some. The sample has some 120,000 clones, about 85% seen once. This sample comprised peripheral blood, obtained 28 days after the second AZD1222 dose. The source is an adult who received the AZD1222 COVID-19 vaccine.

J is TRBJ2-3 and V is TRBV2; 7 positions agree with TRBD2. Germline CDR1 is SNHLY and CDR2 is FYNNEI. With V trimmed by 6 bases and J by 3 bases, 3 bases remained unmatched. The CDR3 sequence is 13 residues long. The CDR3 protein is CASRGGFTDTQYF. The CDR3 DNA reads as TGTGCCAGCAGGGGAGGGTTTACAGATACGCAGTATTTT.

V gene TRBV28 combines with J gene TRBJ1-2, with unresolved D. This CDR3 contains 12 residues. Per the germline V gene, CDR1 is MDHEN and CDR2 is SYDVKM. The germline V and J ends were trimmed by 6 bases and 8 bases, with 13 bases remaining between them. The CDR3 is CASSLPKGGYTF. In DNA, the CDR3 is TGTGCCAGCAGCCTACCGAAGGGAGGCTACACCTTC.

Points on this clone: Compared with germline, one end of the junction differs, possibly owing to a read error. This sequence joins TRBV6-5 and TRBJ1-6; D might be TRBD1 (6 bases). Germline V CDR1 and CDR2: MNHEY, SVGAGI. This CDR3 is 15 amino acids long. Written as DNA, the CDR3 is TGTGCCAGCAGTTACGGGGGGGCCGGGAATTCGCCCCTCCACTTT. It specifies CASSYGGAGNSPLHF.

In its sample, this clone was seen a few times. V gene TRBV20-1 combines with J gene TRBJ2-3; tentative D call: TRBD2 (5 bases). Trimming stripped 0 bases from V and 14 bases from J, with 12 bases between. In germline, CDR1 is DFQATT, CDR2 SNEGSKA (reference sequence). The CDR3 contains 11 residues. The CDR3 reads CSARDAERGYF. The DNA for the CDR3 is TGCAGTGCTAGAGATGCTGAACGGGGGTATTTT.

This clone occurred once. The J gene is TRBJ2-5, the V gene TRBV2; TRBD1 or TRBD2 may be the D gene (6 bases each). From germline, CDR1 is SNHLY and CDR2 FYNNEI. The V end was cut by 8 bases, the J end by 1 base, with 11 bases between. The CDR3 loop spans 13 amino acids. The CDR3 DNA reads TGTGCCAGCGGCGGAGGGGGCCAAGAGACCCAGTACTTC. It specifies CASGGGGQETQYF. Looking up the rest from reference TRBV2 and TRBJ2-5 gives the full variable domain: EPEVTQTPSHQVTQMGQEVILRCVPISNHLYFYWYRQILGQKVEFLVSFYNNEISEKSEIFDDQFSVERPDGSNFTLKIRSTKLEDSAMYFCASGGGGQETQYFGPGTRLLVL.

This clone was recorded only once. J is TRBJ1-3 and V is TRBV21-1. TRBV21-1 is an annotated pseudogene. The CDR3 consists of 15 residues. CDR3 region: CASSKGRVSGNTIYF. The DNA of the CDR3 is TGTGCCAGCAGCAAAGGGAGGGTCTCTGGAAACACCATATATTTT.

The chain carries TRBV5-1 and TRBJ2-7, with D unresolved. Trimming shortened V by 6 bases and J by 0 bases, and 16 bases separated the two germline ends. This CDR3 spans 15 amino acids. Germline lookup yields CDR1 SGHRS and CDR2 YFSETQ. The CDR3 sequence: CASTPRGASSYEQYF. The CDR3 bases are TGCGCCAGCACCCCCCGCGGAGCGAGCTCCTACGAGCAGTACTTC. The full variable domain, with the rest looked up from reference TRBV5-1 and TRBJ2-7, is KAGVTQTPRYLIKTRGQQVTLSCSPISGHRSVSWYQQTPGQGLQFLFEYFSETQRNKGNFPGRFSGRQFSNSRSEMNVSTLELGDSALYLCASTPRGASSYEQYFGPGTRLTVT.

The chain employs TRBV30 and TRBJ1-2, with D uncertain. CDR1 is GTSNPN, CDR2 SVGIG, per germline (reference sequence). The CDR3 has 11 amino acids. V was pared by 1 base and J by 4 bases, with 4 bases between. The CDR3 nucleotides are TGTGCCTGGAGTGGGGGCTATGGCTACACCTTC. It translates to CAWSGGYGYTF.

This chain uses TRBV3-1 (or the pseudogene TRBV3-2) with TRBJ2-3; 12 bases are a match to TRBD2. Looked up from germline, CDR1 is LGHDT and CDR2 is YNNKEL (reference sequence). V shed 1 base, J shed 2 bases, and the junction held 7 bases outside the gene matches. The CDR3 runs 18 residues. CDR3 loop: CASSQGLAGALNTDTQYF. CDR3 DNA: TGTGCCAGCAGCCAAGGACTAGCGGGGGCCCTCAACACAGATACGCAGTATTTT.

The chain is built from TRBV5-1 and TRBJ2-7, with TRBD1 matching over 7 bases. The CDR3 runs 15 residues. J was trimmed by 5 bases and V by 4 bases; bases with no gene match: 12. Per germline, CDR1 SGHRS and CDR2 YFSETQ. Here the CDR3 reads CASSHLEGAGNEQYF. CDR3 nucleotides: TGCGCCAGCAGCCACCTAGAGGGGGCTGGGAACGAGCAGTACTTC.

This clone was seen once. The chain employs TRBV30 and TRBJ2-5; no reliable D call. V was clipped by 0 bases and J by 3 bases, with 2 bases between them. CDR1 is GTSNPN, CDR2 SVGIG, per germline (reference sequence). The CDR3 runs to 11 residues. The CDR3: CAWSVKETQYF. The DNA of the CDR3 is TGTGCCTGGAGTGTAAAAGAGACCCAGTACTTC.

The chain has TRBV6-1 and TRBJ2-1, with 10 positions matching TRBD2. Germline V CDR1 and CDR2: MNHNS, SASEGT. The CDR3 runs to 15 residues. With V trimmed by 2 bases and J by 8 bases, 6 bases remained unmatched. CDR3: CASSEQRGGLDEQFF. DNA for the CDR3: TGTGCCAGCAGTGAACAGCGGGGGGGCTTAGATGAGCAGTTCTTC.

The rearrangement joins TRBV19 to TRBJ1-1, with D uncertain. The CDR3 runs to 15 residues. From germline, CDR1 is LNHDA and CDR2 SQIVND (reference sequence). With 3 bases removed from V and 4 bases from J, the gap between germline ends came to 15 bases. The CDR3 DNA is TGTGCCAGTAGTATTTGGGCGACACCATCCACTGAAGCTTTCTTT. Protein sequence: CASSIWATPSTEAFF.

The chain employs TRBV2 and TRBJ2-5; D gene uncertain. Trimming shortened V by 5 bases and J by 1 base, and 14 bases separated the two germline ends. The germline V gene has CDR1 SNHLY and CDR2 FYNNEI. The CDR3 extends over 15 amino acids. The CDR3 DNA is TGTGCCAGCAGTCCGAGGCAGACACTCCAAGAGACCCAGTACTTC. Translated: CASSPRQTLQETQYF. Full variable domain (outside the CDR3, taken from reference TRBV2 and TRBJ2-5): EPEVTQTPSHQVTQMGQEVILRCVPISNHLYFYWYRQILGQKVEFLVSFYNNEISEKSEIFDDQFSVERPDGSNFTLKIRSTKLEDSAMYFCASSPRQTLQETQYFGPGTRLLVL.

V is TRBV5-1 and J is TRBJ1-5; D call uncertain. This CDR3 has 14 residues. Per the germline V gene, CDR1 is SGHRS and CDR2 is YFSETQ. V lost 0 bases to trimming and J lost 2 bases, with 6 bases between them. CDR3 nucleotides: TGCGCCAGCAGCTTGGACGGCGGCAATCAGCCCCAGCATTTT. Residues: CASSLDGGNQPQHF.

The genes are TRBV5-1 and TRBJ1-4, with D unclear. The V gene's germline CDR1 is SGHRS and CDR2 YFSETQ. This CDR3 region has 16 residues. The V end lost 2 bases, the J end lost 0 bases, and 11 bases lay between the germline ends. The CDR3 reads CASSFEVVATNEKLFF. In DNA, the CDR3 is TGCGCCAGCAGCTTTGAGGTAGTTGCAACTAATGAAAAACTGTTTTTT.

This sequence joins TRBV6-5 and TRBJ2-2; D is unresolved. This CDR3 has 14 amino acids. Trimming removed 11 bases from V and 2 bases from J, with 15 bases in between. The V gene's germline CDR1 is MNHEY and CDR2 SVGAGI. The CDR3 coding sequence is TGTGCCTCCCTCAATACAGCCAACACCGGGGAGCTGTTTTTT. Its protein is CASLNTANTGELFF.

The V and J genes are TRBV12-3 or TRBV12-4 and TRBJ1-4; TRBD1 is a possible D gene (5 bases). V was cut by 6 bases and J by 8 bases, with 10 bases left in between. The CDR3 consists of 12 residues. CDR3: CASSSGWEKLFF. The CDR3 DNA reads as TGTGCCAGCAGCTCAGGGTGGGAAAAACTGTTTTTT.

The V gene is TRBV5-6, the J gene TRBJ2-5; 10 bases are shared with TRBD2. The CDR3 is made up of 15 amino acids. V dropped 3 bases and J dropped 2; count of bases not matched to a gene: 4. Germline-derived CDR1 and CDR2 are SGHDT and YYEEEE. DNA for the CDR3: TGTGCCAGCAGCTCTAGCGGGGGTGCTCAAGAGACCCAGTACTTC. It specifies CASSSSGGAQETQYF.

V usage is TRBV5-1 and J usage is TRBJ2-7; TRBD1 might be the D (6 bases). In germline, CDR1 is SGHRS, CDR2 YFSETQ. V lost 0 bases, J lost 5 bases, and 12 bases lay in between. The CDR3 extends over 14 amino acids. The CDR3 loop is CASSLAGAQHEQYF. As DNA, the CDR3 is TGCGCCAGCAGCTTGGCAGGGGCCCAACACGAGCAGTACTTC.

This clone came up a few times. The genes are TRBV30 and TRBJ1-2, with D unresolved. V shed 8 bases and J shed 2 bases, with 18 bases lying between them. This CDR3 is built from 14 residues. CDR1 and CDR2 (germline): GTSNPN, SVGIG (reference sequence). CDR3 residues: CAHTLPGRNYGYTF. CDR3 bases: TGTGCCCACACCCTTCCCGGACGGAACTATGGCTACACCTTC.

The rearrangement uses TRBV18 and TRBJ2-1, with 9 positions matching TRBD1. Germline loops: CDR1 KGHSH, CDR2 LQKENI. Trimming cost V 3 bases and J 5 bases; bases outside gene matches: 11. The CDR3 contains 17 residues. The CDR3 DNA reads as TGTGCCAGCTCACCTAATATGGGACAGGGAATAAACAATGAGCAGTTCTTC. Amino acid sequence: CASSPNMGQGINNEQFF.

A single count supports this clone. This chain links TRBV11-1 with TRBJ1-2, with no clear D. V gave up 4 bases and J gave up 1 base, with 10 bases separating them. The CDR3 has 14 amino acids. Germline lookup yields CDR1 SGHAT and CDR2 FQDESV (reference sequence). The CDR3 protein is CASSYNPNNYGYTF. For the CDR3, the DNA is TGTGCCAGCAGCTACAATCCGAATAACTATGGCTACACCTTC.

V is TRBV6-5 and J is TRBJ1-3; no clear D. Germline-derived CDR1 and CDR2 are MNHEY and SVGAGI. The CDR3 totals 14 residues. The V end was cut by 0 bases, the J end by 2 bases, with 5 bases between. In DNA, the CDR3 is TGTGCCAGCAGTTACTCGTGGCCTGGAAACACCATATATTTT. Translated: CASSYSWPGNTIYF.

This clone was seen once. This rearrangement joins TRBV2 to TRBJ1-1; TRBD1 matches at 8 bases. This CDR3 spans 11 amino acids. V lost 6 bases to trimming and J lost 9 bases; unmatched junction nucleotides: 3. CDR1 is SNHLY and CDR2 is FYNNEI in the germline V gene. The CDR3 loop is CASRGDRKAFF. The CDR3 nucleotides are TGTGCCAGCAGGGGGGACAGGAAAGCTTTCTTT.

J is TRBJ2-3 and V is TRBV6-5; no definite D call. Trimming pared 2 bases from V and 0 bases from J, leaving 3 bases between. Per the germline V gene, CDR1 is MNHEY and CDR2 is SVGAGI. There are 13 residues in the CDR3. CDR3 bases: TGTGCCAGCAGTTACCCTAGCACAGATACGCAGTATTTT. Translating it yields CASSYPSTDTQYF.

The J gene is TRBJ1-1, the V gene TRBV5-1; D is unresolved. The CDR3 loop spans 14 amino acids. The germline V gene encodes CDR1 SGHRS and CDR2 YFSETQ. V gave up 5 bases and J gave up 7 bases, with 18 bases separating them. The CDR3 nucleotides read TGCGCCAGCAGACTAACACTGGTCGTGAGTGAAGCTTTCTTT. Translation: CASRLTLVVSEAFF.